Each of the 26 T cell receptor beta chains below was sequenced from the same sample in a study of identical twins listed by TCRdb under 2016. Receptor amplification or capture employed 5' RACE. Sequencing took place on an Illumina HiSeq 2000. In TCRdb, the public reads were trimmed at Q25 with fastp and aligned with MiXCR, with productive beta chains retained. CDR3 protein duplicates are merged, each entry listing the most common genes and DNA. This sample comprises roughly 630,000 distinct CDR3 sequences, just over 7% of them detected only once. Of the sample, roughly 1.6% falls within the top ten clones. This same sample was also part of a study on yellow fever vaccine responses in identical twins.

Source material: PBMCs. The source is a woman aged 18-30 years in good health.

This clonotype was detected only a few times. The V gene is TRBV10-2, the J gene TRBJ2-3, with 8 bases matching TRBD2. CDR3 length equals 14 residues. The germline V gene has CDR1 WSHSY and CDR2 SAAADI. V shed 6 bases, J shed 6 bases, and the junction held 8 bases outside the gene matches. Here the CDR3 DNA reads TGCGCCAGCAGGATAGCGGGGACCGGCGATACGCAGTATTTT. This sequence encodes CASRIAGTGDTQYF.

The CDR3 nucleotides read TGTGCCAGCAGCGTGGAACAAGCTAGCGGGAGCTCCTACAATGAGCAGTTCTTC. Protein sequence: CASSVEQASGSSYNEQFF. This chain links TRBV7-6 with TRBJ2-1; 10 positions agree with TRBD2. After removal of 5 bases from V and 0 bases from J, the junction contained 10 bases not matched to a gene. Germline V gene data show CDR1 as SGHVS and CDR2 as FNYEAQ. This CDR3 spans 18 amino acids.

This sequence joins TRBV7-7 and TRBJ2-7; 7 positions match TRBD2. The CDR3 is 15 residues long. J was trimmed by 0 bases and V by 5 bases; bases with no gene match: 7. Looked up from germline, CDR1 is SSHAT and CDR2 is FNYEAQ (reference sequence). As DNA, the CDR3 is TGTGCCAGCAGCCCCGGGACTATGCTCTCCTACGAGCAGTACTTC. Protein sequence: CASSPGTMLSYEQYF.

The chain carries TRBV24-1 and TRBJ2-3, with D possibly TRBD2 on 6 matching bases. The CDR3 covers 18 residues. Between the trimmed V and J ends, which lost 0 bases and 3 bases, there was a span of 18 bases. Per the germline V gene, CDR1 is KGHDR and CDR2 is SFDVKD. The CDR3 loop reads CATSDLPLRGIGTDTQYF. DNA of the CDR3: TGTGCCACCAGTGATTTGCCCCTACGGGGGATTGGAACAGATACGCAGTATTTT.

This clonotype has ten or more counts. The chain is built from TRBV10-3 and TRBJ2-5; 9 nucleotides match TRBD1. The CDR3 is made up of 14 amino acids. V dropped 10 bases and J dropped 1; count of bases not matched to a gene: 7. Germline V gene lookup returns CDR1 ENHRY and CDR2 SYGVKD. The CDR3 loop reads CATGGQGAQETQYF. CDR3 bases: TGTGCCACCGGGGGACAGGGAGCCCAAGAGACCCAGTACTTC.

This clonotype was recorded a few times. This chain joins TRBV28 and TRBJ1-2, with TRBD1 matching over 7 bases. The CDR3 covers 12 residues. Trimming at V came to 8 bases and at J to 3 bases, leaving 3 bases not matched to a gene. Germline lookup yields CDR1 MDHEN and CDR2 SYDVKM. This CDR3 reads CASRQGHYGYTF. The CDR3 DNA sequence: TGTGCCAGCCGACAGGGCCACTATGGCTACACCTTC.

This clonotype has ten or more counts. The V and J genes are TRBV9 and TRBJ2-5; D gene ambiguous. Trimming stripped 3 bases from V and 2 bases from J, with 8 bases between. This CDR3 is 13 amino acids long. Per germline, CDR1 SGDLS and CDR2 YYNGEE. The CDR3 spells CASSGRLQETQYF. The CDR3 bases are TGTGCCAGCAGCGGGCGGCTGCAAGAGACCCAGTACTTC.

The J gene is TRBJ2-7, the V gene TRBV5-1, with 8 bases fitting TRBD1. Trimming cost V 4 bases and J 4 bases; bases outside gene matches: 28. Germline CDR1 is SGHRS and CDR2 is YFSETQ. CDR3 size: 21 residues. The CDR3 DNA follows: TGCGCCAGCAGCCCACAACCGGAGACAGGGGTTGGTACGAAGATGACGTACGAGCAGTACTTC. Its translation is CASSPQPETGVGTKMTYEQYF.

This chain uses TRBV20-1 with TRBJ2-2; 9 bases agree with TRBD2. V was pared by 6 bases and J by 7 bases, with 9 bases of the junction left unmatched. The CDR3 covers 14 residues. Germline V gives CDR1 DFQATT, CDR2 SNEGSKA (reference sequence). CDR3 sequence reads: CSAARGGADGELFF. DNA of the CDR3: TGCAGTGCGGCGCGGGGGGGCGCGGACGGGGAGCTGTTTTTT.

This clonotype has a handful of counts. The chain combines TRBV10-3 with TRBJ2-7, with 9 bases fitting TRBD2. The V gene's germline CDR1 is ENHRY and CDR2 SYGVKD. The V gene end was trimmed by 3 bases and the J gene end by 3 bases; junction bases not matched to a gene: 6. The CDR3 is 15 amino acids. CDR3 bases: TGTGCCATCAGTGATCCGGGACTAGCTCACTACGAGCAGTACTTC. Its protein is CAISDPGLAHYEQYF.

This chain's CDR3 is CASSFFGTSGVNEQYV. CDR3 DNA sequence: TGTGCCAGCAGTTTCTTTGGGACTAGCGGTGTCAACGAGCAGTACGTC. J is TRBJ2-7 and V is TRBV6-5, with 11 bases aligning to TRBD2. Per the germline V gene, CDR1 is MNHEY and CDR2 is SVGAGI. CDR3 length equals 16 residues. The J segment lost 5 bases and the V segment lost 4 bases, leaving 10 bases of the junction unmatched.

The J gene is TRBJ2-2, the V gene TRBV4-1, with TRBD2 identical over 8 bases. The V gene end was trimmed by 3 bases and the J gene end by 4 bases; junction bases not matched to a gene: 13. The CDR3 is 18 amino acids. Germline-derived CDR1 and CDR2 are MGHRA and YSYEKL. The CDR3 bases are TGCGCCAGCAGCCAGCCTCCGGGACTAGGGGCGGGCACCGGGGAGCTGTTTTTT. Translating it yields CASSQPPGLGAGTGELFF.

This clonotype was observed a few times. This chain uses TRBV5-1 with TRBJ2-1; D is unresolved. Germline V CDR1 and CDR2: SGHRS, YFSETQ. Trimming stripped 1 base from V and 2 bases from J, with 10 bases between. This CDR3 contains 15 residues. The CDR3 DNA reads TGCGCCAGCAGCTTGACACTTCCTACCTACAATGAGCAGTTCTTC. Protein: CASSLTLPTYNEQFF.

This clonotype was seen at least ten times. V gene TRBV7-9 combines with J gene TRBJ2-1; D not certain. The CDR3 is 13 residues long. V lost 4 bases, J lost 8 bases, and 12 bases lay in between. The V gene's germline CDR1 is SEHNR and CDR2 FQNEAQ (reference sequence). CDR3 bases: TGTGCCAGCAGCTATTCACTTTTCGATGAGCAGTTCTTC. Its translation: CASSYSLFDEQFF.

The chain combines TRBV3-1 with TRBJ1-1; tentative D call: TRBD1 (6 bases). V lost 2 bases, J lost 1 base, and 14 bases lay in between. This CDR3 is built from 16 residues. From germline, CDR1 is LGHDT and CDR2 YNNKEL (reference sequence). The CDR3 DNA follows: TGTGCCAGCAGCCAATCCCCCGGGGGCGCGAACACTGAAGCTTTCTTT. It specifies CASSQSPGGANTEAFF. Full variable domain (remainder filled in from reference TRBV3-1 and TRBJ1-1): DTAVSQTPKYLVTQMGNDKSIKCEQNLGHDTMYWYKQDSKKFLKIMFSYNNKELIINETVPNRFSPKSPDKAHLNLHINSLELGDSAVYFCASSQSPGGANTEAFFGQGTRLTVV.

The table lists this clonotype with many counts. The chain links TRBV20-1 to TRBJ1-1, with a possible D match to TRBD1 (6 bases). The ends were cut back, 5 bases at V and 1 base at J, with 14 bases in the middle. Germline CDR1 is DFQATT and CDR2 is SNEGSKA (reference sequence). This CDR3 region has 14 residues. CDR3 in DNA: TGCAGTGCTCCCCGGGCAGGGGAGAACACTGAAGCTTTCTTT. Translation gives CSAPRAGENTEAFF.

This clonotype turned up a few times. The chain couples TRBV7-9 to TRBJ1-5; D remains ambiguous. The CDR3 extends over 17 amino acids. V was cut by 0 bases and J by 0 bases, with 12 bases left in between. Germline CDR1 and CDR2: SEHNR and FQNEAQ (reference sequence). CDR3 in amino acids: CASSLAIGGYSNQPQHF. For the CDR3, the DNA is TGTGCCAGCAGCTTAGCGATCGGAGGATATAGCAATCAGCCCCAGCATTTT. The complete variable domain, with remaining parts taken from reference TRBV7-9 and TRBJ1-5, reads DTGVSQNPRHKITKRGQNVTFRCDPISEHNRLYWYRQTLGQGPEFLTYFQNEAQLEKSRLLSDRFSAERPKGSFSTLEIQRTEQGDSAMYLCASSLAIGGYSNQPQHFGDGTRLSIL.

A word on this clonotype: Possible read error: a much larger clone is one base away. The chain recombines TRBV29-1 with TRBJ2-1, with 12 positions matching TRBD2. The CDR3 is made up of 15 amino acids. The germline V gene has CDR1 SQVTM and CDR2 ANQGSEA. CDR3 loop: CTQEVASGGVNEQFF. CDR3 coding DNA: TGCACCCAAGAGGTTGCTAGCGGGGGGGTTAATGAGCAGTTCTTC.

The CDR3 nucleotides are TGTGCCAGCAGCCACGCCTTGGGCCTCGGAACAGATACGCAGTATTTT. Protein: CASSHALGLGTDTQYF. This chain links TRBV6-1 with TRBJ2-3; D is unresolved. The CDR3 loop spans 16 amino acids. CDR1 and CDR2 (germline): MNHNS, SASEGT. V shed 6 bases and J shed 3 bases, with 19 bases lying between them.

There are a few counts of this clonotype. The chain couples TRBV7-2 to TRBJ2-1, with D possibly called TRBD1 or TRBD2 (6 bases each). Trimming shortened V by 2 bases and J by 7 bases, and 15 bases separated the two germline ends. From germline, CDR1 is SGHTA and CDR2 FQGNSA. The CDR3 sequence is 15 residues long. This CDR3 is CASSLNLGGLNEQFF. The CDR3 DNA is TGTGCCAGCAGCTTAAATCTGGGGGGCTTGAATGAGCAGTTCTTC.

This clonotype appeared many times. The chain carries TRBV2 and TRBJ2-3, with D perhaps TRBD1 (6 bases). V lost 6 bases and J lost 2, with 15 bases in between. Germline V gene sequence: CDR1 SNHLY, CDR2 FYNNEI. The CDR3 is 15 amino acids. The CDR3 protein is CASRGTNTDTDTQYF. DNA of the CDR3: TGTGCCAGCAGGGGGACAAATACAGACACAGATACGCAGTATTTT. Using reference TRBV2 and TRBJ2-3 for the parts outside the CDR3, the full variable domain is EPEVTQTPSHQVTQMGQEVILRCVPISNHLYFYWYRQILGQKVEFLVSFYNNEISEKSEIFDDQFSVERPDGSNFTLKIRSTKLEDSAMYFCASRGTNTDTDTQYFGPGTRLTVL.

In this sample, this clonotype turned up a few times. V usage is TRBV12-3 or TRBV12-4 and J usage is TRBJ1-4, with 9 bases matching TRBD1. The V and J ends lost 5 bases and 8 bases, in that order; junction bases with no gene match: 15. CDR3 length equals 17 residues. The CDR3 protein is CASSPLGTGPLWEKLFF. The CDR3, as DNA: TGTGCCAGCAGTCCTCTCGGGACAGGGCCTCTTTGGGAAAAACTGTTTTTT.

This chain links TRBV7-8 with TRBJ1-6; a weak D match, TRBD1 (6 bases). V shed 2 bases and J shed 15 bases, with 11 bases lying between them. Germline V gene data show CDR1 as SGHVS and CDR2 as FQNEAQ. CDR3 size: 12 residues. CDR3 in amino acids: CASSLQGQRLHF. CDR3 nucleotides: TGTGCCAGCAGCTTACAGGGGCAACGCCTCCACTTT.

The rearrangement links TRBV5-1 to TRBJ2-1; 8 bases agree with TRBD2. V gave up 1 base and J gave up 5 bases; unmatched junction bases: 8. Germline values: CDR1 SGHRS, CDR2 YFSETQ. The CDR3 sequence is 16 residues long. Here the CDR3 reads CASSLLGGGTNNEQFF. The CDR3 bases are TGCGCCAGCAGCTTGCTTGGCGGGGGGACCAACAATGAGCAGTTCTTC.

The chain employs TRBV20-1 and TRBJ2-1; TRBD2 matches at 8 bases. The germline V gene has CDR1 DFQATT and CDR2 SNEGSKA (reference sequence). J gave up 4 bases and V 0 bases, and 14 bases lay outside the gene matches. The CDR3 runs to 18 residues. As DNA, the CDR3 is TGCAGTGCTAGAGATCAGGGAGGGGCTAGCGGGCTATACAATGAGCAGTTCTTC. Translated, it gives CSARDQGGASGLYNEQFF.

This clonotype was counted only a few times. The genes are TRBV28 and TRBJ1-4; tentative D call: TRBD1 (5 bases). V gave up 6 bases and J gave up 16 bases, with 18 bases separating them. The CDR3 loop spans 12 amino acids. The V gene's germline CDR1 is MDHEN and CDR2 SYDVKM. For the CDR3, the DNA is TGTGCCAGCAGCTACCCCGGCAGGGAAGGGTTTTTT. Its protein product is CASSYPGREGFF.